Listed below are T cell receptor beta chains from one sample, sequenced in a study of post-analysis software for immune sequencing data. From the PCR reads, TCRdb called clonotypes with MiXCR, one entry per CDR3 protein. The repertoire holds roughly 170,000 distinct CDR3 sequences, with approximately 31% as singletons. The sample comprised blood. The source of these receptors is a girl between 5 and 17 years old with multiple sclerosis. Each CDR3 is given with its conserved first and last residue. D genes are given only for firm matches. Size is stated for part of the rows, as once, few or many counts, or as a class when the clone is expanded.

J | D | V | size | DNA | CDR3
TRBJ1-5 | . | TRBV6-2/TRBV6-3 | few | TGTGCCAGCAGACCCGACAGAAACAATCAGCCCCAGCATTTT | CASRPDRNNQPQHF
TRBJ2-7 | TRBD2 | TRBV5-1 | many | TGCGCCAGCAGCTCCGGACTAGCGGCTTACGAGCAGTACTTC | CASSSGLAAYEQYF
TRBJ2-6 | . | TRBV6-6 | . | TGTGCCAGCAGTTACGACAGAACTGGGGCCAACGTCCTGACTTTC | CASSYDRTGANVLTF
TRBJ2-2 | TRBD2 | TRBV9 | . | TGTGCCAGCAGCGTAGGGGTTAGCGGGAGGGAGCTGTTTTTT | CASSVGVSGRELFF
TRBJ1-4 | TRBD1 | TRBV5-1 | few | TGCGCCAGCAGCCCGGACAGGGAAAAACTGTTTTTT | CASSPDREKLFF
TRBJ2-1 | . | TRBV15 | few | TGTGCCACCAGCAGGGGTATAAAGGGACCTCTCAATGAGCAGTTCTTC | CATSRGIKGPLNEQFF
TRBJ2-5 | . | TRBV7-2 | . | TGTGCCAGCGGCCCCTCACAAGAGACCCAGTACTTC | CASGPSQETQYF
TRBJ2-7 | TRBD2 | TRBV12-3/TRBV12-4 | many | TGTGCCAGCAGTTCCTCTTCGGCGGGAGTGGGGGAGCAGTACTTC | CASSSSSAGVGEQYF
TRBJ2-4 | TRBD2 | TRBV6-1 | few | TGTGCCAGCAGTCCATCCGGCGGGGGACTAGGAGGCAAAAACATTCAGTACTTC | CASSPSGGGLGGKNIQYF
TRBJ1-2 | . | TRBV20-1 | . | TGCAGTGCACCTCCGGGACAACGCTATGGCTACACCTTC | CSAPPGQRYGYTF
TRBJ1-5 | . | TRBV5-1 | . | TGCGCCAGCAGCGACGGGACTGCAGGAAATCAGCCCCAGCATTTT | CASSDGTAGNQPQHF
TRBJ2-7 | TRBD1 | TRBV5-1 | . | TGCGCCAGCAGCTCTTCCAGACAGGGAAGTCCCTACGAGCAGTACTTC | CASSSSRQGSPYEQYF
TRBJ2-1 | . | TRBV7-8 | few | TGTGCCAGCAGCCCCGGCGTCGAAGAGCAGTTCTTC | CASSPGVEEQFF
TRBJ2-3 | TRBD2 | TRBV29-1 | many | TGCAGCCCGAGACTAGCGGGTCACACAGATACGCAGTATTTT | CSPRLAGHTDTQYF